The 5 T cell receptor beta chains listed next were all sequenced from one sample in a study of blood T cell repertoires in COVID-19. Only in-frame clones appear in the TCRdb table, and some are missing; sequencing was by immunoSEQ multiplex PCR. The sample shows more than 250,000 clones, around 86% of them seen only once. The sequenced sample consisted of peripheral blood. Receptors were obtained from a man aged 50 to 60 with active or convalescent COVID-19.

V gene TRBV9 combines with J gene TRBJ1-2; TRBD1 might be the D (5 bases). CDR3 size: 16 residues. Trimming shortened V by 4 bases and J by 8 bases, and 24 bases separated the two germline ends. Germline V gives CDR1 SGDLS, CDR2 YYNGEE. As DNA, the CDR3 is TGTGCCAGCAGCTCCTCGACAACGGGACTTCAGGGAGGCTACACCTTC. It encodes CASSSSTTGLQGGYTF.

The V gene is TRBV11-2, the J gene TRBJ1-6; TRBD1 matches 7 bases. The CDR3 runs 15 residues. Germline lookup yields CDR1 SGHAT and CDR2 FQNNGV. V shed 0 bases, J shed 9 bases, and the junction held 5 bases outside the gene matches. The CDR3 reads CASSLEGRGVSPLHF. In DNA form, the CDR3 reads TGTGCCAGCAGCTTAGAGGGCAGGGGGGTTTCACCCCTCCACTTT.

The chain is built from TRBV12-5 and TRBJ2-3; 12 bases line up with TRBD2. The germline V gene has CDR1 LGHNT and CDR2 FRNRAP. The V segment lost 1 base and the J segment 0 bases; nucleotides outside the gene matches: 8. There are 19 residues in the CDR3. This CDR3 reads CASGLATGLAGSSTDTQYF. DNA for the CDR3: TGTGCTAGTGGTTTGGCCACAGGACTAGCGGGGAGTAGCACAGATACGCAGTATTTT.

The J gene is TRBJ2-7, the V gene TRBV5-5; a possible D gene is TRBD2 (5 bases). Trimming removed 4 bases at V and 5 bases at J, with 10 bases between. CDR1 and CDR2 (germline): SGHKS, YYEKEE (reference sequence). This CDR3 contains 12 residues. The CDR3 sequence is CASSPAGNEQYF. The DNA of the CDR3 is TGTGCCAGCAGCCCGGCCGGGAACGAGCAGTACTTC.

V and J are TRBV29-1 and TRBJ2-5; D call uncertain. With 3 bases removed from V and 5 bases from J, the gap between germline ends came to 10 bases. The CDR3 consists of 12 residues. Germline assignment: CDR1 SQVTM and CDR2 ANQGSEA. In nucleotides, the CDR3 is TGCAGCGTTGAGTTCAGATGGGAGACCCAGTACTTC. It codes for CSVEFRWETQYF.